Listed below are T cell receptor beta chains from one sample, sequenced in a study of CD8 T cells in ankylosing spondylitis. TCRdb re-called the 5' RACE reads with MiXCR, one entry per CDR3 protein. The repertoire consists of under 250,000 distinct CDR3 sequences, with roughly a third occurring once and the leading ten covering about 4%. Sequencing was performed on blood, either unsorted or a sorted T cell fraction (not recorded which). The receptors come from a male donor with ankylosing spondylitis or in good health (not recorded which). Each CDR3 is given without its conserved first and last residue. Each record gives: V gene, CDR3 protein.

V gene: TRBV7-6
CDR3 protein: ASSFGSLGRYEQY

V gene: TRBV6-5
CDR3 protein: ASSYLGQQNGYT

V gene: TRBV27
CDR3 protein: ASSLYENTEAF

V gene: TRBV20-1
CDR3 protein: SANPGQYSYEQY

V gene: TRBV3-1
CDR3 protein: ASTWGGNTEAF

V gene: TRBV20-1
CDR3 protein: SAAPSGGASYNEQF

V gene: TRBV6-1
CDR3 protein: ASRSSGGLYEQY

V gene: TRBV20-1
CDR3 protein: SARDLGGSNYGYT

V gene: TRBV20-1
CDR3 protein: SATAGKETQY

V gene: TRBV29-1
CDR3 protein: SVEDWGRGIRSGQY

V gene: TRBV6-1
CDR3 protein: ASKRQGADEQY

V gene: TRBV5-6
CDR3 protein: ASSSTGRLVHGYT

V gene: TRBV20-1
CDR3 protein: SAPLGANQPQH

V gene: TRBV4-1
CDR3 protein: ASSIRTEFEQY

V gene: TRBV12-3/TRBV12-4
CDR3 protein: ASSLRQGVQPQH

V gene: TRBV7-2
CDR3 protein: ASSLGYGGGTQY

V gene: TRBV9
CDR3 protein: ASSVGRPVNYNEQF

V gene: TRBV20-1
CDR3 protein: SVPGQNTGELF

V gene: TRBV4-2
CDR3 protein: ASSHPKMDRHKKIMNTEAF

V gene: TRBV25-1
CDR3 protein: ASRTAQGASTEAF

V gene: TRBV27
CDR3 protein: ASSLSVGLSYNEQF

V gene: TRBV5-1
CDR3 protein: ASRPGGTGIYEQY

V gene: TRBV2
CDR3 protein: ASLDGASGNTIY

V gene: TRBV20-1
CDR3 protein: SARVRSYNEQF

V gene: TRBV15
CDR3 protein: ATSPRDRGPTDTQY

V gene: TRBV5-1
CDR3 protein: ASGGSVGGETQY

V gene: TRBV20-1
CDR3 protein: SARVFGGVSYEQY

V gene: TRBV10-2
CDR3 protein: ASSRTRNQRETQY

V gene: TRBV7-8
CDR3 protein: ASSAEGPKETQY

V gene: TRBV12-3/TRBV12-4
CDR3 protein: ASRHPPTSGGIGELF

V gene: TRBV12-3/TRBV12-4
CDR3 protein: ASSAQGYEQY

V gene: TRBV12-3/TRBV12-4
CDR3 protein: ASSTPEEAHYEQY

V gene: TRBV5-1
CDR3 protein: ASSLGVNRNPPLH

V gene: TRBV5-1
CDR3 protein: ASSLEGNDEQY

V gene: TRBV12-3/TRBV12-4
CDR3 protein: ASSHSRTYEQY

V gene: TRBV12-3/TRBV12-4
CDR3 protein: ASSSTGDNQPQH

V gene: TRBV18
CDR3 protein: ASSLRDYYEQY